This TCR beta chain originates from a study of blood T cell repertoires in COVID-19. Study information: Samples taken during acute and convalescent COVID-19 were collected in the United States, Italy and Spain. From T cells, B-cell-depleted T cells, or PBMCs came the material, which was cDNA or gDNA.

As processed by the authors: By means of reference gene primer amplification, nucleated cell counts were estimated. Repertoires were generated with immunoSEQ multiplex PCR, while TCRdb's copy carries only in-frame clones and drops some. That table gives V, J and clone size, and the DNA gave D and trimming. Here the sample spans more than 150,000 clones, around 94% being singletons. Enrolled during active infection, Seattle patients were then followed longitudinally. The CDR3 is 16 amino acids. Germline V gives CDR1 SGHRS, CDR2 YFSETQ. J gave up 5 bases and V 4 bases, and 13 bases lay outside the gene matches.

The specimen was peripheral blood. The receptor was isolated from a man in his thirties or forties with COVID-19, enrolled during active disease. The chain has TRBV5-1 and TRBJ1-2, with 8 positions matching TRBD1. The CDR3 region is CASSRSPGQELYGYTF. CDR3 in DNA: TGCGCCAGCAGCCGATCTCCGGGACAGGAACTATATGGCTACACCTTC.